This TCR beta chain appears in the sequencing data of a study of radiotherapy plus CTLA-4 blockade in lung cancer. V lost 6 bases, J lost 6 bases, and 12 bases lay in between. CDR3 length: 13 residues. CDR1 MDHEN and CDR2 SYDVKM come from the germline V gene. This clone was observed a few times. This table comes from immunoSEQ multiplex PCR, and its TCRdb copy is limited to in-frame clones, with some not included. The sample yields 52,000 or so clones, more than 60% seen once. This TCR derives from a human donor with non-small cell lung cancer who had a partial response to radiotherapy plus ipilimumab. The specimen was peripheral blood, collected from a patient treated with radiotherapy plus ipilimumab. This chain connects TRBV28 to TRBJ2-1; a possible D gene is TRBD2 (5 bases). In DNA, the CDR3 is TGTGCCAGCAGCGGGCGGGCCTCCAATGAGCAGTTCTTC. Its protein is CASSGRASNEQFF.